The clone carrying this T cell receptor beta chain occurred once. Among Cohort 3 donors, those recovered had two negative PCRs, clearance, or symptom resolution. Per the original data handling: Amplification with reference gene primers provided the estimates of nucleated cell counts. Profiled with immunoSEQ multiplex PCR; TCRdb holds only in-frame clones, not every one. That table is the source of V, J and clone size, and D and trimming were worked out from the DNA. Of under 300,000 clones listed, roughly 90% are singletons. This entry comes from a study of blood T cell repertoires in COVID-19. At the level of the study: Sites in the United States, Italy and Spain provided acute and convalescent COVID-19 samples.

CDR3 length equals 15 residues. V gave up 1 base and J gave up 4 bases, with 14 bases separating them. Germline CDR1 and CDR2: MDHEN and SYDVKM. The chain joins TRBV28 to TRBJ2-7; TRBD1 might be the D (6 bases). This clonotype originated in a woman between 50 and 59 years old who had recovered from COVID-19. The sequencing sample was made of PBMCs or T cells enriched from blood (not recorded which). The CDR3 reads CASSLSTTGIYEQYF. The DNA for the CDR3 is TGTGCCAGCAGTTTATCAACTACAGGGATTTACGAGCAGTACTTC.